These T cell receptor beta chains were read from a single sample in a study of blood T cells in healthy people across ages. TCRdb itself ran the 5' RACE reads through MiXCR, one entry per CDR3 protein. The profile shows 450,000 to 600,000 distinct CDR3 sequences, roughly a quarter of them singletons. These same data were also listed under a study on T cells of mothers and their children.

The sequencing sample was made of blood. The receptors were gathered from a boy aged 2 to 10 in good health. Both conserved end residues are part of each CDR3. Each record gives: D gene, clone size, J gene, V gene, CDR3 DNA, CDR3 protein. A D gene is named only where the DNA matches it firmly. Clone size, where shown, is once, few, many, or a class for clones that have expanded.

- | few | TRBJ2-7 | TRBV14 | TGTGCCAGCAGCCAAGTCTCCCGGGAAATTGGCGAGCAGTACTTC | CASSQVSREIGEQYF
TRBD1 | - | TRBJ1-5 | TRBV3-1 | TGTGCCAGCAGCCACGGACAGGGTCATCAGCCCCAGCATTTT | CASSHGQGHQPQHF
- | - | TRBJ2-3 | TRBV29-1 | TGCAGCGTTGACAGCGGACCTAGCACAGATACGCAGTATTTT | CSVDSGPSTDTQYF
TRBD2 | - | TRBJ2-1 | TRBV24-1 | TGTGCCACCAGTGAGGGAACGGGAGGGGTGCACAATGAGCAGTTCTTC | CATSEGTGGVHNEQFF
- | few | TRBJ1-2 | TRBV5-5 | TGTGCCAGCAGCTTGGCTGGCAGGGAAGAGTATGGCTACACCTTC | CASSLAGREEYGYTF
TRBD1 | few | TRBJ2-4 | TRBV27 | TGTGCCAGCAGGACAGGGGATCGAAACATTCAGTACTTC | CASRTGDRNIQYF
- | many | TRBJ2-7 | TRBV7-6 | TGTGCCAGCAGCTCGACCGCGACAGACGCCTACGAGCAGTACTTC | CASSSTATDAYEQYF
- | many | TRBJ2-7 | TRBV29-1 | TGCAGCGTCGCGAGTACGGAATCTTCCTACGAGCAGTACTTC | CSVASTESSYEQYF
- | - | TRBJ1-1 | TRBV6-5 | TGTGCCAGCAGTTACGGGGGCCGGAACACTGAAGCTTTCTTT | CASSYGGRNTEAFF
- | - | TRBJ2-5 | TRBV18 | TGTGCCAGCTCACCAAACTTCCAAGAGACCCAGTACTTC | CASSPNFQETQYF
- | few | TRBJ1-4 | TRBV15 | TGTGCCACCAGCGCCCAAGAGGGAATTCGTGAAAAACTGTTTTTT | CATSAQEGIREKLFF
TRBD1 | many | TRBJ2-5 | TRBV20-1 | TGCAGTGCTCGACAGGGGCCCCAAGAGACCCAGTACTTC | CSARQGPQETQYF
- | - | TRBJ2-7 | TRBV12-3/TRBV12-4 | TGTGCCAGCAGTTTAGCGGCAGGGAGAGGCGAGCAGTACTTC | CASSLAAGRGEQYF
- | - | TRBJ2-5 | TRBV21-1 | TGTGCCAGCAGCAGGGACCTTCTAGGGCCCCAAGAGACCCAGTACTTC | CASSRDLLGPQETQYF
- | few | TRBJ2-5 | TRBV12-3/TRBV12-4 | TGTGCCAGCAGTGGATCTGGAGGTTACCAAGAGACCCAGTACTTC | CASSGSGGYQETQYF
TRBD2 | - | TRBJ2-3 | TRBV4-3 | TGCGCCAGCAGCCGCACACTAGCGGGAGGGGGGAATACGCAGTATTTT | CASSRTLAGGGNTQYF
TRBD1 | few | TRBJ2-5 | TRBV4-1 | TGCGCCAGCAGCCACACAGGGGGCTTCGAGACCCAGTACTTC | CASSHTGGFETQYF
- | few | TRBJ2-5 | TRBV3-1 | TGTGCCAGCAGCCAAGATCATGGGACCCGAGTTGGGACCCAGTACTTC | CASSQDHGTRVGTQYF
- | - | TRBJ1-1 | TRBV21-1 | TGTGCCAGCAGCAAAGCGCTTTCGGTGGGGGCGAGGAACACTGAAGCTTTCTTT | CASSKALSVGARNTEAFF
- | - | TRBJ2-5 | TRBV20-1 | TGCAGTGCTTCTCCGGAGGGCCGGGAGACCCAGTACTTC | CSASPEGRETQYF
- | - | TRBJ2-5 | TRBV9 | TGTGCCAGCAGCCCGAGGGGTCGATACCAAGAGACCCAGTACTTC | CASSPRGRYQETQYF
- | - | TRBJ1-1 | TRBV9 | TGTGCCAGCAGCGTAGACCTGGGAGGGGCGGCTTTCTTT | CASSVDLGGAAFF
TRBD1 | - | TRBJ1-6 | TRBV10-3 | TGTGCCGCGACAGGGTCGGATGTGGGTTCACCCCTCCACTTT | CAATGSDVGSPLHF
TRBD2 | - | TRBJ2-2 | TRBV12-5 | TGTGCTAGTGGTAAACACGGGACTAGCGGGGGGATTGTAACCACCGGGGAGCTGTTTTTT | CASGKHGTSGGIVTTGELFF
TRBD1 | few | TRBJ1-3 | TRBV7-9 | TGTGCCAGCAGCTTACTGAGGGGGACAGGAGGAAGCTCTGGAAACACCATATATTTT | CASSLLRGTGGSSGNTIYF
- | - | TRBJ1-1 | TRBV7-9 | TGTGCCAGCAGCCCCAGACAGGACATGAACACTGAAGCTTTCTTT | CASSPRQDMNTEAFF
TRBD1 | - | TRBJ2-7 | TRBV20-1 | TGCAGTGCTAGAGTCTTTAGGGGACAGGGTATCTCCTACGAGCAGTACTTC | CSARVFRGQGISYEQYF
- | - | TRBJ2-7 | TRBV5-8 | TGTGCCAGCAGCGATGGGACGTCAGCCTACGAGCAGTACTTC | CASSDGTSAYEQYF
- | - | TRBJ2-7 | TRBV29-1 | TGCAGCGTTTGTGGGACCGTTACCTACGAGCAGTACTTC | CSVCGTVTYEQYF
- | - | TRBJ2-7 | TRBV25-1 | TGTGCCAGAGATTCTCCCCGGGGACGGACCTACGAGCAGTACTTC | CARDSPRGRTYEQYF
- | many | TRBJ2-5 | TRBV29-1 | TGCAGCGTTGAGGTGGAGACCCAGTACTTC | CSVEVETQYF
- | - | TRBJ1-3 | TRBV10-3 | TGTGCCTGTGGGGTTGATGGAAACACCATATATTTT | CACGVDGNTIYF
TRBD2 | few | TRBJ2-7 | TRBV6-2/TRBV6-3 | TGTGCCAGCAGTTACCGGGCTAGCGGGCTGTACGAGCAGTACTTC | CASSYRASGLYEQYF
- | - | TRBJ2-2 | TRBV2 | TGTGCCACCCGGACTATCCTGAACACCGGGGAGCTGTTTTTT | CATRTILNTGELFF
- | few | TRBJ1-2 | TRBV6-1 | TGTGCCACCATCCTGGCTTCCGACAGGAATGGCTACACCTTC | CATILASDRNGYTF
TRBD2 | - | TRBJ2-7 | TRBV27 | TGTGCCAGCAGTTTACTAGCGGGAGTTCGAGAGCAGTACTTC | CASSLLAGVREQYF
- | few | TRBJ2-1 | TRBV2 | TGTGCCAGCAGTGAATCGCCCCTAGCGTACTCCTACAATGAGCAGTTCTTC | CASSESPLAYSYNEQFF
- | few | TRBJ1-1 | TRBV27 | TGTGCCAGCAGTTTATTGGGTTTGAACACTGAAGCTTTCTTT | CASSLLGLNTEAFF
TRBD1 | few | TRBJ2-7 | TRBV20-1 | TGCAGTGCTAGAGATAGGGACAGGGGGAAGGAGCAGTACTTC | CSARDRDRGKEQYF
- | - | TRBJ2-4 | TRBV28 | TGTGCCAGCAGTCCGGGGACGCCAGTCAAAAACATTCAGTACTTC | CASSPGTPVKNIQYF
TRBD1 | - | TRBJ1-5 | TRBV6-5 | TGTGCCAGCAGTTTTCGACAGGGGGGAAGAAATCAGCCCCAGCATTTT | CASSFRQGGRNQPQHF
TRBD1 | - | TRBJ2-7 | TRBV20-1 | TGCAGTGCTAGAAGGACAGGGTCCGGTAAAAACGAGCAGTACTTC | CSARRTGSGKNEQYF
- | - | TRBJ1-2 | TRBV25-1 | TGTGCCAGCAGTGATGGAGGGATCGGAGGCTACACCTTC | CASSDGGIGGYTF
- | - | TRBJ2-7 | TRBV30 | TGTGCCTCCGCCCCGGGCACAGGGCCATACGAGCAGTACTTC | CASAPGTGPYEQYF
TRBD1 | - | TRBJ1-5 | TRBV12-3/TRBV12-4 | TGTGCCAGCAGCGGGACAGGGAAGTATAGCAATCAGCCCCAGCATTTT | CASSGTGKYSNQPQHF
TRBD2 | few | TRBJ2-6 | TRBV29-1 | TGCAGCGTTTCCGGGGGGGCTGGGGCCAACGTCCTGACTTTC | CSVSGGAGANVLTF
- | once | TRBJ2-3 | TRBV9 | TGTGCCAGCAGCCCTAGACTGGCTTCTAGCACAGATACGCAGTATTTT | CASSPRLASSTDTQYF
TRBD1 | few | TRBJ2-2 | TRBV12-3/TRBV12-4 | TGTGCCAGCAGCTTTACAGGGGTGGACACCGGGGAGCTGTTTTTT | CASSFTGVDTGELFF
TRBD1 | once | TRBJ1-2 | TRBV11-2 | TGTGCCAGCAGCTCCCCGGGACAGGCCTTCTATGGCTACACCTTC | CASSSPGQAFYGYTF
- | - | TRBJ1-2 | TRBV30 | TGTGCCTGGAGTCGACAGTATGGCTACACCTTC | CAWSRQYGYTF
TRBD2 | - | TRBJ2-3 | TRBV3-1 | TGTGCCAGCAGCCAGAGCTCTAGCGGGAGTACAGATACGCAGTATTTT | CASSQSSSGSTDTQYF
- | - | TRBJ2-2 | TRBV5-1 | TGCGCCAGCAGCTTTATGGCAGGATCGAACACCGGGGAGCTGTTTTTT | CASSFMAGSNTGELFF
- | - | TRBJ2-4 | TRBV20-1 | TGCAGTGCTAGAGAGGTAGACAAAAACATTCAGTACTTC | CSAREVDKNIQYF
- | - | TRBJ1-1 | TRBV4-1 | TGCGCCAGCAGCCAAGTCAAGGGGGGCGGGAACACTGAAGCTTTCTTT | CASSQVKGGGNTEAFF
- | - | TRBJ2-5 | TRBV15 | TGTGCCACCAGCAGAGGGGAGACAGGTTATCGGACCCAGTACTTC | CATSRGETGYRTQYF